In this sample, the clone carrying this TCR beta chain turned up a few times. The entry originates in a study of CD8+ T cells in alopecia areata. The treatment is: oral pan-JAK inhibitor, 5-10 mg twice daily. In germline, CDR1 is SQVTM, CDR2 ANQGSEA. Germline trimming cut 0 bases from V and 1 base from J; bases unmatched to any gene: 7. The CDR3 loop spans 17 amino acids. Extracted from the samples, RNA was reverse transcribed into cDNA to serve as the sequencing template. The repertoire was sequenced with immunoSEQ multiplex PCR; TCRdb's copy has only in-frame clones and lacks some. The sample shows about 180,000 clones, 50% to 65% of them seen only once.

The source of this sequence is a human donor with alopecia areata. The rearrangement links TRBV29-1 to TRBJ1-2, with 11 bases identical to TRBD1. Here the sequenced sample was CD8+ T cells sorted from blood, taken at week 24, from a patient treated with tofacitinib. The CDR3 region is CSVEDDAGQGVNYGYTF. DNA for the CDR3: TGCAGCGTTGAAGATGACGCGGGACAGGGGGTTAACTATGGCTACACCTTC.